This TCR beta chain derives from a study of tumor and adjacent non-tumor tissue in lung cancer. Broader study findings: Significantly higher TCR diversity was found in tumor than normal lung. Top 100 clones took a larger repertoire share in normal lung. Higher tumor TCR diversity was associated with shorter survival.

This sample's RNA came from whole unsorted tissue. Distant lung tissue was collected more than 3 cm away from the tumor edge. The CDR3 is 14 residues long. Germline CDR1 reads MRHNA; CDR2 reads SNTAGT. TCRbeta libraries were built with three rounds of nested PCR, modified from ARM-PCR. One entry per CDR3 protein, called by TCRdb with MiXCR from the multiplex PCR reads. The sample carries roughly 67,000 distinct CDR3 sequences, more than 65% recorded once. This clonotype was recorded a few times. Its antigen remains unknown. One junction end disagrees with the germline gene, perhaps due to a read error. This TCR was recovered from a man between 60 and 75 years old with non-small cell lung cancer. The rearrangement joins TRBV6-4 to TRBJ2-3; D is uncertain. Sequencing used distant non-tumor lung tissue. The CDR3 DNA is TGTGCCAGCAGTGACTCGTTTGTTGGAGATACGCGGTATTTT. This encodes CASSDSFVGDTRYF.